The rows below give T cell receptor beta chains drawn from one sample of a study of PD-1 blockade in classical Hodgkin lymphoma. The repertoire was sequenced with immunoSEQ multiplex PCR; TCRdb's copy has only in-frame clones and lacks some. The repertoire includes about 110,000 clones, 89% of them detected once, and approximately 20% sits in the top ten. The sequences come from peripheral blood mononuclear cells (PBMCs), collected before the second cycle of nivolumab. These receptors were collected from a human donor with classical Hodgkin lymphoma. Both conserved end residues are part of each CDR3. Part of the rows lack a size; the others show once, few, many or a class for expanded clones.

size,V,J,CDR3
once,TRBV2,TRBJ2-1,CASSNSGRANEQFF
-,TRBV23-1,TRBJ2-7,CASSQSNPLPYF
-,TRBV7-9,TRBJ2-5,CASSSSGAETQYF
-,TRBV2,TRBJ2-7,CASSFTGSGYEQYF
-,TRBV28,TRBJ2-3,CASSWGGADSTDTQYF
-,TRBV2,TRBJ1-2,CARRGTGGYGYTF
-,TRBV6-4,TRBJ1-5,CASSRFPGQPQHF
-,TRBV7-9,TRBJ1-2,CASSLARGGAKGYTF
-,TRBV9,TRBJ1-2,CASRPQERVISGYTF
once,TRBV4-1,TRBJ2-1,CASSQDPGQPGNNEQFF
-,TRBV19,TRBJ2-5,CASSIDGSRKTQYF
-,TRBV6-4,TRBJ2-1,CASSDMGLAGGEQFF
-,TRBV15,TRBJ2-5,CATSTKRGSFETQYF
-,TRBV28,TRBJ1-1,CANKESPGDTEAFF
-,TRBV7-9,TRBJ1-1,CASKAGGTPLTEAFF
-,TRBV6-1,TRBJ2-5,CASSEQETQYF
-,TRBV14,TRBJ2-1,CASSVFRDFSYNEQFF
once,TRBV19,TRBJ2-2,CASSIDHYTGELFF
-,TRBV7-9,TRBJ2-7,CASSLGNDRAYEQYF
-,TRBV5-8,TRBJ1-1,CASSLERRGLNTEAFF
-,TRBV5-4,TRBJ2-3,CASSYPGGADTQYF
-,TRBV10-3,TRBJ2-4,CAISESSGRGGIQYF
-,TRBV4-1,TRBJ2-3,CASSQSPSSGTVADTQYF
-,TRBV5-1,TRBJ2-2,CASSRELAGTGELFF
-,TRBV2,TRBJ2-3,CASSEPSSSTDTQYF
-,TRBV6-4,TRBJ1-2,CASSPRTGGIYGYTF
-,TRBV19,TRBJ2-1,CASSIGSTGNEQFF
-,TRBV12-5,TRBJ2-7,CASGLSPTYEQYF
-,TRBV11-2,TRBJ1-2,CASSWDSLKYGYTF
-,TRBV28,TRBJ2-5,CASSFGGLRQETQYF
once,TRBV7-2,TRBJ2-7,CASSLGTGTGSYEQYF
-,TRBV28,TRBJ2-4,CASSLPAAGGDKNIQYF
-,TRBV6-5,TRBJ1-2,CASSYVATNGYTF
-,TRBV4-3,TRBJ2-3,CASSPGVEKTITDTQYF
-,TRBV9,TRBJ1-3,CASSAQGNTIYF
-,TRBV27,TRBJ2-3,CASRSLTPTDTQYF
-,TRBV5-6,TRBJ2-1,CASSPSGTAYNEQFF
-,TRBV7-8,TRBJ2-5,CASSLAGRRVGETQYF
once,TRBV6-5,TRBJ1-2,CASTDAGKVLSGYTF
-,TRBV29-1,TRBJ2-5,CSGGQEETQYF
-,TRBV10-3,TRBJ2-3,CAISASGDSTDTQYF
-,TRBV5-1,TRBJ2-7,CASSLGTSGTSYEQYF
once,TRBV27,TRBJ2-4,CASSSRTGTAKNIQYF
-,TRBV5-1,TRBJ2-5,CASSLLTGETQYF
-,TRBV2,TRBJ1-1,CARGTSQARADTEAFF
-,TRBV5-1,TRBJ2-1,CASSFLAGNEQFF
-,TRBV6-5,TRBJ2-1,CASRSGGGYNEQFF
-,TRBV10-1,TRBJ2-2,CASKGTTNTGELFF
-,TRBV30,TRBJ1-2,CAWSKLQGLYNHGYTF
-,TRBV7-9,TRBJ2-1,CASSLVAGGPYNEQFF
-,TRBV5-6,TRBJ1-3,CASSPDGGAGNTIYF
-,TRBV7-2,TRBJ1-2,CASSSPTLGGYGYTF
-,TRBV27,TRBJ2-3,CASSFGPLGFTDTQYF
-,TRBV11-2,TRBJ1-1,CASSLGVGGVTEAFF
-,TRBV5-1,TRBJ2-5,CASSFYDGEETQYF
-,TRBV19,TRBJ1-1,CASSIAGGGFTEAFF
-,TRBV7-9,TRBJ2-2,CASSLTEANTGELFF
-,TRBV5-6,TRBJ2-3,CASSLQTYSTDTQYF
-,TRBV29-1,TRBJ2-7,CSGGDYEQYF
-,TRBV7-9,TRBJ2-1,CASSPARASGSFEQFF